The rows below give T cell receptor beta chains drawn from one sample of a study of OX40 agonist ivuxolimab in advanced cancers. Generated by immunoSEQ multiplex PCR, the TCRdb table keeps only in-frame clones and is missing some. The sample holds 44,000 or so clones, 60% to 85% seen once. The sequences come from CD4+ or CD8+ T cells sorted from blood, collected in a trial of the OX40 agonist ivuxolimab. These receptors were taken from an adult with an advanced solid tumor such as melanoma, head and neck, liver or kidney cancer. Both conserved end residues are part of each CDR3.

TRBJ2-7 | TRBV28 | CASSLRGTGLSSYEQYF
TRBJ1-2 | TRBV6-6 | CASSSRGSNYGYTF
TRBJ1-5 | TRBV7-2 | CASSLGEGYQPQHF
TRBJ1-1 | TRBV6-1 | CASSAYQGGRTEAFF
TRBJ2-2 | TRBV7-9 | CASSGRLNTGELFF
TRBJ2-5 | TRBV19 | CASSIVRGGGETQYF
TRBJ2-7 | TRBV18 | CASSPGDEQYF
TRBJ2-5 | TRBV2 | CASSATGGRQETQYF
TRBJ1-6 | TRBV5-6 | CASSRDRAYNSPLHF
TRBJ1-6 | TRBV14 | CASSPTGTGNSPLHF
TRBJ1-1 | TRBV6-5 | CASSKTRETEAFF
TRBJ2-1 | TRBV7-2 | CASSWTSSYNEQFF
TRBJ2-6 | TRBV6-5 | CASSSGTAGANVLTF
TRBJ2-1 | TRBV2 | CASSAYNEQFF
TRBJ2-1 | TRBV30 | CAWSVRRILGNEQFF
TRBJ2-6 | TRBV5-4 | CASSSTVGNVLTF
TRBJ2-7 | TRBV29-1 | CSVDSGWVAYRYEQYF
TRBJ1-2 | TRBV6-5 | CASSSLDASYTF
TRBJ1-4 | TRBV5-6 | CASSLKLGGPEKLFF
TRBJ2-7 | TRBV10-3 | CAISENRYEQYF
TRBJ1-2 | TRBV6-8 | CASSHLQGRTNYGYTF
TRBJ2-7 | TRBV5-1 | CASSSLDRSYEQYF
TRBJ2-5 | TRBV11-2 | CASSFGTSALWETQYF
TRBJ2-2 | TRBV18 | CASSSSGGANTGELFF
TRBJ2-3 | TRBV5-4 | CASSLSSGRARSTDTQYF
TRBJ2-3 | TRBV27 | CASSEYRTSGSDTQYF
TRBJ2-7 | TRBV7-2 | CASSLDGPIYEQYF
TRBJ1-5 | TRBV5-6 | CASSLTTGGNQPQHF
TRBJ2-7 | TRBV15 | CATSTDDPSLYF
TRBJ1-2 | TRBV27 | CASSSPGQGYGYTF
TRBJ2-2 | TRBV7-2 | CASSSTSGDTGELFF
TRBJ1-4 | TRBV7-9 | CASSLLLGRLNEKLFF
TRBJ1-4 | TRBV7-2 | CASSRQGPINEKLFF
TRBJ2-2 | TRBV7-2 | CASSAGPSNTGELFF
TRBJ1-5 | TRBV19 | CASNWQVDQPQHF
TRBJ2-7 | TRBV27 | CASSLTGGLSSYEQYF
TRBJ1-4 | TRBV19 | CASRTGNEKLFF
TRBJ1-1 | TRBV7-2 | CASILQVGNTEAFF
TRBJ2-1 | TRBV5-6 | CASSFEGVSYNEQFF
TRBJ2-1 | TRBV7-2 | CASSSSTGYYNEQFF
TRBJ1-3 | TRBV2 | CASYQGAVGNTIYF
TRBJ2-1 | TRBV7-5 | CASSLPWGGIPRRFTGEQFF
TRBJ1-1 | TRBV29-1 | CSVLDGGGNTEAFF
TRBJ2-3 | TRBV7-8 | CASTPAADTQYF
TRBJ1-2 | TRBV28 | CASSPGANYGYTF
TRBJ2-3 | TRBV19 | CASKPLAAGTGTDTQYF
TRBJ2-1 | TRBV5-6 | CASSSDGVAGPGNEQFF
TRBJ2-3 | TRBV15 | CATSRDLSSAGNWDTQYF
TRBJ2-7 | TRBV18 | CASSPRGDSYEQYF
TRBJ1-1 | TRBV19 | CASTMTGQGTEAFF
TRBJ2-3 | TRBV7-9 | CASSLAKGDRTDTQYF
TRBJ1-2 | TRBV29-1 | CSVPDSPQDYGYTF